What follows are 6 T cell receptor beta chains derived from one specimen sequenced in a study of CD8+CD57+ T cells in acquired aplastic anemia. Genomic DNA was employed as the template in profiling TCR beta VDJ and CDR3. TCRdb re-called the reads with MiXCR, one entry per CDR3 protein. The sample records 150,000 to 200,000 distinct CDR3 sequences, 64% being singletons. The sample was sorted CD4+, CD8+, or CD8+CD57+ T cells (not recorded which) from PBMCs. These receptors all stem from a human donor with severe aplastic anemia or a healthy control (not recorded which).

This clonotype was found many times. J is TRBJ2-2 and V is TRBV11-2, with D unresolved. In germline, CDR1 is SGHAT, CDR2 FQNNGV. The CDR3 consists of 13 residues. Trimming cost V 5 bases and J 0 bases, with 4 bases left between them. The CDR3 DNA follows: TGTGCCAGCAGCGCGACGAACACCGGGGAGCTGTTTTTT. This sequence encodes CASSATNTGELFF.

The V call is TRBV19, the J call TRBJ2-3; D is ambiguous. The CDR3 runs 15 residues. Trimming cost V 1 base and J 0 bases, with 8 bases left between them. Germline V gene data show CDR1 as LNHDA and CDR2 as SQIVND (reference sequence). For the CDR3, the DNA is TGTGCCAGTAGTATAGTTCAGGCAAGCACAGATACGCAGTATTTT. This encodes CASSIVQASTDTQYF.

The chain's CDR3 is CSARDLLAGVHEQYF. CDR3 nucleotide sequence: TGCAGTGCTAGAGACTTGCTAGCGGGAGTGCACGAGCAGTACTTC. The chain uses TRBV20-1 and TRBJ2-7; 10 nucleotides agree with TRBD2. CDR1 DFQATT and CDR2 SNEGSKA come from the germline V gene (reference sequence). This CDR3 has 15 amino acids. V was pared by 0 bases and J by 5 bases, with 7 bases of the junction left unmatched.

The rearrangement joins TRBV7-9 to TRBJ2-7, with D maybe TRBD1 (6 bases). This CDR3 comprises 15 residues. The germline V gene encodes CDR1 SEHNR and CDR2 FQNEAQ (reference sequence). Trimming pared 6 bases from V and 2 bases from J, leaving 17 bases between. This CDR3 reads CASSDTRDKTYEQYF. The DNA of the CDR3 is TGTGCCAGCAGTGACACCCGGGACAAGACCTACGAGCAGTACTTC.

The V call is TRBV7-9, the J call TRBJ1-1; D may be TRBD1 (6 bases). The ends were cut back, 5 bases at V and 6 bases at J, with 16 bases in the middle. Germline lookup yields CDR1 SEHNR and CDR2 FQNEAQ (reference sequence). The CDR3 consists of 14 residues. The CDR3, as DNA: TGTGCCAGCAGCCCCTCCAGGGGTGGAGCTGAAGCTTTCTTT. This translates into CASSPSRGGAEAFF.

The chain couples TRBV25-1 to TRBJ2-3; 9 bases are a match to TRBD2. Per germline, CDR1 MGHDK and CDR2 SYGVNS. The CDR3 consists of 15 residues. Trimming at V came to 6 bases and at J to 3 bases, leaving 7 bases not matched to a gene. CDR3 sequence: CASSVAGVRTDTQYF. The CDR3 DNA follows: TGTGCCAGCAGCGTAGCGGGGGTGAGAACAGATACGCAGTATTTT. The entire variable domain, with the rest obtained from reference TRBV25-1 and TRBJ2-3, is as follows: EADIYQTPRYLVIGTGKKITLECSQTMGHDKMYWYQQDPGMELHLIHYSYGVNSTEKGDLSSESTVSRIRTEHFPLTLESARPSHTSQYLCASSVAGVRTDTQYFGPGTRLTVL.